The subject of this entry is one T cell receptor beta chain. These data are taken from a study of tumor T cells in aggressive B-cell lymphoma. Using immunoSEQ multiplex PCR, the repertoire was profiled, and TCRdb retains in-frame clones only, with some absent. The sample yields about 5,100 clones, 85% to 95% seen once. With 2 bases removed from V and 2 bases from J, the gap between germline ends came to 12 bases. Germline CDR1 is MNHEY and CDR2 is SVGAGI. The CDR3 extends over 15 amino acids. This clonotype was obtained from an adult with diffuse large B cell lymphoma. Input material: tumor tissue. The chain uses TRBV6-5 and TRBJ2-5; D may be TRBD1 (6 bases). CDR3 region: CASSYDRQAQETQYF. The DNA of the CDR3 is TGTGCCAGCAGTTACGACAGGCAGGCTCAAGAGACCCAGTACTTC.